Listed below are T cell receptor beta chains from one sample, sequenced in a study of CD4 T cells in relation to SARS-CoV-2 and coronaviruses. Antigens for these TCRs are unknown. The method was immunoSEQ multiplex PCR; TCRdb's version includes in-frame clones alone and lacks a portion of them. This sample has 35,000 or so clones, with 77% found just once. Sequencing was performed on memory CD4+ T cells from PBMCs, cultured in vitro. The origin of the receptors is an adult with COVID-19. CDR3s include the opening cysteine and the closing phenylalanine or tryptophan. Fields, in order: V gene, J gene, CDR3 protein.

>TRBV15|TRBJ2-3
CATQASYTDTQYF
>TRBV11-2|TRBJ2-7
CASSWVGLYEQYF
>TRBV7-2|TRBJ2-5
CASSLRGLAAQETQYF
>TRBV5-6|TRBJ1-5
CASSLDSNQPQHF
>TRBV14|TRBJ2-3
CASSTRTGGTDTQYF
>TRBV28|TRBJ2-7
CERVAHEQYF
>TRBV2|TRBJ2-2
CASSIGLAGELFF
>TRBV7-9|TRBJ1-6
CASKPRDTYSPLHF
>TRBV4-2|TRBJ2-5
CASSQLDRTGGETQYF
>TRBV7-8|TRBJ2-3
CASSVGSWGFGTDTQYF
>TRBV7-9|TRBJ2-6
CASSLLGAGANVLTF
>TRBV6-4|TRBJ1-2
CASSAGYGYTF
>TRBV28|TRBJ2-7
CASSLPTVLAGGPGEQYF
>TRBV28|TRBJ2-6
CASGNALSSGANVLTF
>TRBV28|TRBJ1-5
CASNSFSQPQHF
>TRBV9|TRBJ2-3
CASSVASGRDTQYF
>TRBV29-1|TRBJ2-7
CSVTTGAVYEQYF
>TRBV10-2|TRBJ1-2
CASSELGQGPPYGYTF
>TRBV27|TRBJ2-7
CASSLWTGGIYEQYF
>TRBV7-2|TRBJ2-4
CASSPWLTGAKNIQYF
>TRBV2|TRBJ2-2
CASSDWDRGRELFF
>TRBV6-5|TRBJ2-5
CASWTGSETQYF
>TRBV6-5|TRBJ2-1
CASWRAQPNEQFF
>TRBV28|TRBJ2-7
CASSSQGEDEQYF
>TRBV7-9|TRBJ2-5
CASSRTHSQETQYF
>TRBV5-1|TRBJ1-5
CASSLAPGQGNQPQHF
>TRBV6-5|TRBJ2-2
CATLGVTSGELFF
>TRBV28|TRBJ2-7
CASRRDSRYEQYF
>TRBV5-1|TRBJ2-3
CASSLESTVGFPDTQYF
>TRBV5-1|TRBJ2-1
CASKGGYSGTYNEQFF
>TRBV18|TRBJ1-5
CASSPAGYSQPQHF
>TRBV2|TRBJ2-3
CASRLLAGGPSSTDTQYF
>TRBV7-3|TRBJ2-1
CASSSSSGQGEQFF
>TRBV28|TRBJ1-5
CASSRQGASNQPQHF
>TRBV19|TRBJ1-2
CASTGEQVTNYGYTF
>TRBV25-1|TRBJ2-7
CASSESGTGGLYEQYF
>TRBV7-2|TRBJ1-2
CASSLALWGVYGYTF
>TRBV2|TRBJ2-7
CASSERRGGLVNEQYF
>TRBV7-2|TRBJ2-5
CASSPQPGLAGKETQYF
>TRBV7-3|TRBJ1-5
CASSLRSGQPQHF
>TRBV11-3|TRBJ2-3
CASSEREGPADTQYF
>TRBV28|TRBJ1-5
CASSFSKGGNQPQHF
>TRBV19|TRBJ1-1
CASSEPGGDTEAFF
>TRBV21-1|TRBJ2-1
CASSTYFRACSSNEQFF
>TRBV6-4|TRBJ2-7
CASSHRDRGRDLRYEQYF
>TRBV7-2|TRBJ1-5
CASSSNNQPQHF
>TRBV4-1|TRBJ2-1
CASSRFAGWEDNEQFF
>TRBV28|TRBJ2-3
CASSLNPPGQDTQYF
>TRBV6-2/TRBV6-3|TRBJ2-6
CASSAGQGRAGANVLTF
>TRBV28|TRBJ2-1
CASSGGAEHEQFF
>TRBV28|TRBJ2-7
CASRVISGTYYEQYF
>TRBV6-5|TRBJ1-5
CASSSLDGSNQPQHF
>TRBV6-5|TRBJ2-7
CASRAGGPDEQYF
>TRBV30|TRBJ1-6
CAWRRSGDNSPLHF